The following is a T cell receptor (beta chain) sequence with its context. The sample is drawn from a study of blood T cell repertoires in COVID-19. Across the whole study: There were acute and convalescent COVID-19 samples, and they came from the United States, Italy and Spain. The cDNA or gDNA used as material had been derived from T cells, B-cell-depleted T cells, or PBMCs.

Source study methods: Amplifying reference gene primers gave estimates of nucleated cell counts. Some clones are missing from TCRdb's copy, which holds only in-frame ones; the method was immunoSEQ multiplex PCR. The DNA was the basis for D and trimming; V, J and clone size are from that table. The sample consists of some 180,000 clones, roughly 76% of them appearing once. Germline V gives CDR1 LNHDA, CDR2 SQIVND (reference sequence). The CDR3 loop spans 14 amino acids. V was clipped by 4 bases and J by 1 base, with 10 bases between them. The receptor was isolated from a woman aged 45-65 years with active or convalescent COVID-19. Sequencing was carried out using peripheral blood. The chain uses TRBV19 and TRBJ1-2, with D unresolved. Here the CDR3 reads CASSNTAGNYGYTF. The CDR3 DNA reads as TGTGCCAGTAGTAATACAGCGGGTAACTATGGCTACACCTTC.